This entry features one T cell receptor (beta chain) sequence. The junction had 7 bases not matched to a gene; V was cut back by 1 base and J by 6 bases. CDR3 length: 15 amino acids. Germline lookup yields CDR1 SGHAT and CDR2 FQNNGV. These data originate in a study of blood T cell repertoires in COVID-19. Profiled with immunoSEQ multiplex PCR; TCRdb holds only in-frame clones, not every one. Among roughly 160,000 clones listed, about 80% were seen once. Sequenced input: PBMCs or T cells enriched from blood (not recorded which). The sequence was obtained from a man between 45 and 60 years old who had recovered from COVID-19. J is TRBJ2-7 and V is TRBV11-2; 9 positions agree with TRBD2. The DNA for the CDR3 is TGTGCCAGCAGCTTAGGCTCCCTAGCGGGAAGCGAGCAGTACTTC. Its protein product is CASSLGSLAGSEQYF.